What follows is one T cell receptor (beta chain) and its context. Sequencing used immunoSEQ multiplex PCR; TCRdb keeps in-frame clones, though not all of them. The sample yields some 90,000 clones, 75% to 90% seen once. This entry belongs to a study of blood T cell repertoires in COVID-19. Background on the study: The analysed material was cDNA or gDNA that came from T cells, B-cell-depleted T cells, or PBMCs.

J lost 2 bases, V lost 6 bases, and 6 bases had no gene match. Germline V gene data show CDR1 as ENHRY and CDR2 as SYGVKD. The CDR3 runs to 14 residues. The sequencing sample was made of peripheral blood. The chain combines TRBV10-3 with TRBJ1-1; TRBD1 agrees at 7 bases. This receptor was identified in a woman aged 80 or older with acute or convalescent COVID-19. As DNA, the CDR3 is TGTGCCATCAGCCCCGGACAGGTTAACACTGAAGCTTTCTTT. As protein: CAISPGQVNTEAFF.